Listed below are T cell receptor beta chains from one sample, sequenced in a study of OX40 agonist ivuxolimab in advanced cancers. The protocol was immunoSEQ multiplex PCR, while the TCRdb copy is restricted to in-frame clones and leaves out a portion. The sample carries about 81,000 clones, 80% to 90% recorded once. Material: CD4+ or CD8+ T cells sorted from blood, obtained in a trial of the OX40 agonist ivuxolimab. The receptors here all came from an adult with an advanced solid tumor such as melanoma, head and neck, liver or kidney cancer. Both conserved end residues are part of each CDR3. The order of the fields is D gene, V gene, J gene, clone size, CDR3 protein, CDR3 DNA. D genes are given only for firm matches. Clone size is not always given. Where it is, it says once, few, many or a class for expanded clones.

>-|TRBV7-8|TRBJ1-5|-
CASSLGESSNQPQHF
TGTGCCAGCAGCTTAGGGGAGAGTAGCAATCAGCCCCAGCATTTT
>TRBD1|TRBV28|TRBJ1-2|-
CASSPGTGGDYGYTF
TGTGCCAGCAGCCCCGGGACAGGGGGTGACTATGGCTACACCTTC
>TRBD1|TRBV18|TRBJ2-7|-
CASSPTGSNPYEQYF
TGTGCCAGCTCACCGACAGGGTCGAACCCCTACGAGCAGTACTTC
>TRBD1|TRBV18|TRBJ1-2|-
CASSPGEGGSYGYTF
TGTGCCAGCTCACCGGGTGAAGGGGGCTCCTATGGCTACACCTTC
>-|TRBV27|TRBJ2-2|-
CASSFYSLGEDGTGELFF
TGTGCCAGCAGTTTTTACTCCTTGGGGGAAGATGGCACCGGGGAGCTGTTTTTT
>-|TRBV2|TRBJ1-2|-
CASSPWGVQGYTF
TGTGCCAGCAGTCCCTGGGGGGTTCAGGGCTACACCTTC
>-|TRBV4-3|TRBJ2-2|-
CASSQRRLERHTGELFF
TGCGCCAGCAGCCAACGCCGATTGGAGCGGCACACCGGGGAGCTGTTTTTT
>TRBD2|TRBV5-1|TRBJ2-1|-
CASSTGLAGEQFF
TGCGCCAGCAGCACGGGACTAGCTGGTGAGCAGTTCTTC
>TRBD2|TRBV11-2|TRBJ2-1|once
CASSPTSGLYNEQFF
TGTGCCAGCAGCCCCACTAGCGGGCTGTACAATGAGCAGTTCTTC
>-|TRBV9|TRBJ2-5|-
CASSGPTMTQYF
TGTGCCAGCAGCGGCCCCACTATGACCCAGTACTTC
>-|TRBV14|TRBJ2-7|-
CASSQEGGRLYYEQYF
TGTGCCAGCAGCCAAGAAGGGGGGCGCCTATACTACGAGCAGTACTTC
>-|TRBV9|TRBJ2-5|-
CASTHGGTVRETQYF
TGTGCCAGCACCCATGGGGGGACAGTCCGAGAGACCCAGTACTTC
>-|TRBV9|TRBJ2-7|-
CASRGPSSYEQYF
TGTGCCAGCAGGGGACCGAGCTCCTACGAGCAGTACTTC
>-|TRBV19|TRBJ2-3|-
CASSDGSTDTQYF
TGTGCCAGTAGTGACGGGAGCACAGATACGCAGTATTTT
>-|TRBV6-1|TRBJ1-4|-
CASMPGAANEKLFF
TGTGCCAGCATGCCAGGGGCAGCTAATGAAAAACTGTTTTTT
>TRBD1|TRBV9|TRBJ1-4|-
CASSVGGGGEKLFF
TGTGCCAGCAGCGTAGGAGGGGGCGGTGAAAAACTGTTTTTT
>TRBD2|TRBV28|TRBJ2-7|few
CASLNIPGGPAEEQYF
TGTGCCAGCCTTAATATCCCGGGAGGGCCTGCGGAGGAGCAGTACTTC
>-|TRBV14|TRBJ2-3|-
CASSQGGQGGRGTDTQYF
TGTGCCAGCAGCCAAGGGGGGCAGGGAGGGAGAGGTACAGATACGCAGTATTTT